Listed here are 2 T cell receptor beta chains from one sample, sequenced in a study of CD8 T cells in ankylosing spondylitis. MiXCR, run by TCRdb on the 5' RACE reads, gives a single entry per CDR3 protein. The table has 25,000 to 35,000 distinct CDR3 sequences, 30% seen once. Sequences were obtained from synovial fluid, either unsorted or a sorted T cell fraction (not recorded which). The receptors derive from a male donor with ankylosing spondylitis.

The chain has TRBV27 and TRBJ2-3; D may correspond to TRBD1 or TRBD2 (5 bases each). Germline-derived CDR1 and CDR2 are MNHEY and SMNVEV (reference sequence). Trimming left V 5 bases short and J 0 bases short, with 15 bases between. The CDR3 spans 16 residues. The CDR3 is CASSIGTSSSTDTQYF. The CDR3 DNA sequence: TGTGCCAGCAGTATAGGGACCTCCTCTAGCACAGATACGCAGTATTTT.

This clonotype was found many times. The rearrangement uses TRBV9 and TRBJ2-2; 7 nucleotides line up with TRBD2. J gave up 0 bases and V 7 bases, and 9 bases lay outside the gene matches. CDR1 is SGDLS, CDR2 YYNGEE, per germline. CDR3 length: 16 residues. CDR3: CASGQQRGANTGELFF. CDR3 DNA: TGTGCCAGCGGGCAACAGCGGGGCGCGAACACCGGGGAGCTGTTTTTT.